Below, 3 T cell receptor beta chains from the same sample are listed, as sequenced in a study of radiotherapy plus CTLA-4 blockade in lung cancer. Libraries were prepared by immunoSEQ multiplex PCR; TCRdb keeps only in-frame clonotypes and omits some of them. The sample holds 40,000 to 50,000 clones, roughly four fifths seen once. The input for sequencing was peripheral blood, taken from a patient treated with radiotherapy plus ipilimumab. These receptors were taken from a human donor with non-small cell lung cancer who had stable disease on radiotherapy plus ipilimumab.

This chain joins TRBV9 and TRBJ2-1; unclear D gene. The CDR3 sequence is 12 residues long. Trimming pared 3 bases from V and 6 bases from J, leaving 7 bases between. Germline V gives CDR1 SGDLS, CDR2 YYNGEE. DNA for the CDR3: TGTGCCAGCAGCGGCCACAGCAATGAGCAGTTCTTC. This gives the protein CASSGHSNEQFF.

This chain joins TRBV11-2 and TRBJ1-1; unclear D gene. This CDR3 region has 14 residues. V lost 5 bases and J lost 4, with 14 bases in between. Germline CDR1 SGHAT, CDR2 FQNNGV. The CDR3 reads CASSQSRGGTEAFF. The CDR3 DNA follows: TGTGCCAGCAGCCAATCCCGAGGAGGCACTGAAGCTTTCTTT.

This chain joins TRBV4-1 and TRBJ2-1; 10 bases are a match to TRBD2. The CDR3 covers 17 residues. Germline V gene lookup returns CDR1 MGHRA and CDR2 YSYEKL. V shed 0 bases and J 5 bases; nucleotides not matched to a gene: 7. CDR3 in amino acids: CASSQDGIGLADNEQFF. The CDR3 nucleotides are TGCGCCAGCAGCCAAGATGGAATAGGACTAGCGGACAATGAGCAGTTCTTC.